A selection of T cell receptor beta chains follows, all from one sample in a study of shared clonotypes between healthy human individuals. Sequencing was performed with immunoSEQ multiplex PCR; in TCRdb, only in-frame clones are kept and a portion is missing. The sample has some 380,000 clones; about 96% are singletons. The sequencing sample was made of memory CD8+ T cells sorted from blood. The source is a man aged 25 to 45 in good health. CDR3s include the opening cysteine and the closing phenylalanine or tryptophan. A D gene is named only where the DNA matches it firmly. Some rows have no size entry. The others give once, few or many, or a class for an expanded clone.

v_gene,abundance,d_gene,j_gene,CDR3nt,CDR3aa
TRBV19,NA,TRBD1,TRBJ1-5,TGTGCCAGTTGCCCGAGACAGGGATCCAATCAGCCCCAGCATTTT,CASCPRQGSNQPQHF
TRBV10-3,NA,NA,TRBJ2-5,TGTGCCATCAGTGAGTCCGAGACCCAGTACTTC,CAISESETQYF
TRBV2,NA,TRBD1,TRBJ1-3,TGTGCCAGCAGGGCGGGACAGGGCCTCTCTGGAAACACCATATATTTT,CASRAGQGLSGNTIYF
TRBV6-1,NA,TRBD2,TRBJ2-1,TGTGCCACCGCCAGACTAGCCGCCTACAATGAGCAGTTCTTC,CATARLAAYNEQFF
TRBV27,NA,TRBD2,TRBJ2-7,TGTGCCAACAGTCTCTCGGGCGGGAGCTACGAGCAGTACTTC,CANSLSGGSYEQYF
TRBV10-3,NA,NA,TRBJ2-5,TGTGCCATCGGAGGGGGGGTCCAAGAGACCCAGTACTTC,CAIGGGVQETQYF
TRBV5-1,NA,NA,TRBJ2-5,TGCGCCAGCAGCGTCCAAATAGCGGGGACAGGGGAGACCCAGTACTTC,CASSVQIAGTGETQYF
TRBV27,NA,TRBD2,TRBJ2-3,TGTGCCAGCAGTTTAAGTCTAGCGGGAGGGGGCACAGATACGCAGTATTTT,CASSLSLAGGGTDTQYF
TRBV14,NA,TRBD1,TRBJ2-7,TGTGCCAGCAGCCAAGCCCAAGGCCGGGACAGGGTTCTCTACGAGCAGTACTTC,CASSQAQGRDRVLYEQYF
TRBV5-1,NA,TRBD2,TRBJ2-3,TGCGCCAGCAGCTTAGTAGCGGGATCCACAGATACGCAGTATTTT,CASSLVAGSTDTQYF
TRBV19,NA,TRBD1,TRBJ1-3,TGTGCCAGTACCCCTCCGACAGGGAGGGCTGGAAACACCATATATTTT,CASTPPTGRAGNTIYF
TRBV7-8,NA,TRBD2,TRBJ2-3,TGTGCCAGCAGCCCGACTAGCGGTCTAGATACGCAGTATTTT,CASSPTSGLDTQYF
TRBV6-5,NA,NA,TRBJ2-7,TGTGCCAGCAGTTACGCCACAGGGTCCGAGCAGTACTTC,CASSYATGSEQYF
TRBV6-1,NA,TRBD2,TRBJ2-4,TGTGCCAGCAGTCACGGGGGGAAAAACATTCAGTACTTC,CASSHGGKNIQYF
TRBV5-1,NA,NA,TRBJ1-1,TGCGCCAGCAGCTTGGAAGCCGCCGCGGCCAGGAACACTGAAGCTTTCTTT,CASSLEAAAARNTEAFF
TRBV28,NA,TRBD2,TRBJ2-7,TGTGCCACCGTAACTAGCGGGTTCTACGAGCAGTACTTC,CATVTSGFYEQYF
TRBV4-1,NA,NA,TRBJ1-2,TGCGCCAGCAGCCCCAGGGATAACTATGGCTACACCTTC,CASSPRDNYGYTF
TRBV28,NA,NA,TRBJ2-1,TGTGCCAGCAGTTTTGCAGGGGCTCCCTACAATGAGCAGTTCTTC,CASSFAGAPYNEQFF
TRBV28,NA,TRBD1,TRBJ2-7,TGTGCCAGCAGTTCCCGGGACAGGGGATACGAGCAGTACTTC,CASSSRDRGYEQYF
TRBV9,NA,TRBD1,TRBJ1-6,TGTGCCAGCAGGCCTGGGACAGTCGGGTCACCCCTCCACTTT,CASRPGTVGSPLHF
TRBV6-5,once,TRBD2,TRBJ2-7,TGTGCCAGCAGTTACGGGACTAGCGGGAGGTACGAGCAGTACTTC,CASSYGTSGRYEQYF
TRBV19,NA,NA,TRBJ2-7,TGTGCCAGTGCCCAGGGCAGCTCCTACGAGCAGTACTTC,CASAQGSSYEQYF
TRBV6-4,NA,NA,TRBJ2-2,TGTGCCAGCAGTGCCACTCCCGGCGGGGAGCTGTTTTTT,CASSATPGGELFF
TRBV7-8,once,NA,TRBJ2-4,TGTGCCAGCAGCATAATAGGTGTCAAAAACATTCAGTACTTC,CASSIIGVKNIQYF
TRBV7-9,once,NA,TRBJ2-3,TGTGCCAGCAGCCTAGACACAGATACGCAGTATTTT,CASSLDTDTQYF
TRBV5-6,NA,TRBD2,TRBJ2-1,TGTGCCAGCAGCTTTCGGACTAGCGGGACCAATGAGCAGTTCTTC,CASSFRTSGTNEQFF
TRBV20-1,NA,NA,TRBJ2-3,TGCAGTGCCTCCCCGACTGATCCGCAGTATTTT,CSASPTDPQYF
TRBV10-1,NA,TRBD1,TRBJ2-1,TGCGCCAGCAGTGCCGGGACAGCTGTCTTCTTC,CASSAGTAVFF
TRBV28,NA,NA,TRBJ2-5,TGTGCCAGCAGTCCCGCGGGGGCGACACAAGAGACCCAGTACTTC,CASSPAGATQETQYF
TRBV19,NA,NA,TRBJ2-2,TGTGCCAGCACGTCAACACAGGGTTACGGGGAGCTGTTTTTT,CASTSTQGYGELFF
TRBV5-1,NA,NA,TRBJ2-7,TGCGCCAGCAGCTTGGACCCACATGCGGGATACGAGCAGTACTTC,CASSLDPHAGYEQYF
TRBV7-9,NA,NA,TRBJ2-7,TGTGCCAGCAGCTTGCGACGAGGGAACCCTGGCGAGCAGTACTTC,CASSLRRGNPGEQYF
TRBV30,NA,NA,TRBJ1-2,TGTGCCTGGACCATCAGTCTAGAGGTATACGGCTACACCTTC,CAWTISLEVYGYTF
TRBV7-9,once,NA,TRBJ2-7,TGTGCCAGCAGTCCAGGGGCCGAGCAGTACTTC,CASSPGAEQYF
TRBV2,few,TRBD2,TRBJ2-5,TGTGCCAGCCGACCGAGCGGGGGGACCCAGTACTTC,CASRPSGGTQYF
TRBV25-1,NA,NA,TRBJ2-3,TGTGCCAGCAGTGAATATGCCTCTAGCACAGATACGCAGTATTTT,CASSEYASSTDTQYF
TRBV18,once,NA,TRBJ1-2,TGTGCCAGCTTATCGGACAGCAACTATGGCTACACCTTC,CASLSDSNYGYTF
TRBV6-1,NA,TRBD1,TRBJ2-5,TGTGCCAGCAGGACAGGGCAAGAGACCCAGTACTTC,CASRTGQETQYF
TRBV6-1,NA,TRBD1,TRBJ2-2,TGTGCCAGCAGTGAGCTAACAGGGGCCGGGGAGCTGTTTTTT,CASSELTGAGELFF
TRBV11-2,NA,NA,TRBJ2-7,TGTGCCAGCAGCCTCAGCCGGGTCCCCCGCGCCGAGCAGTACTTC,CASSLSRVPRAEQYF
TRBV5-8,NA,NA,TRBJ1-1,TGTGCCAGCAGCTTTCTGCGGTGGGCTGAAGCTTTCTTT,CASSFLRWAEAFF
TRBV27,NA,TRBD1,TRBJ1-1,TGTGCCAGCAGTTCATCCGGGACAGGGGGCACTGAAGCTTTCTTT,CASSSSGTGGTEAFF
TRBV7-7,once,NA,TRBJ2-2,TGTGCTAGCAGCTCAGCACCGGGAGCCGGGGAGCTGTTTTTT,CASSSAPGAGELFF
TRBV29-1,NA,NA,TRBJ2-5,TGCAGCGTTGGGGGACAAGAGACCCAGTACTTC,CSVGGQETQYF
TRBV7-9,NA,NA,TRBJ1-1,TGTGCCAGCAGCTTAGTGTGGGGGGGCACTGAAGCTTTCTTT,CASSLVWGGTEAFF
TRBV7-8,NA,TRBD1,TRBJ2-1,TGTGCCAGCAGCTTAGGGACAGGGGGCAATGAGCAGTTCTTC,CASSLGTGGNEQFF
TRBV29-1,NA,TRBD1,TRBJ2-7,TGCAGCGTAGCTCAACGGACAGGCTACGAGCAGTACTTC,CSVAQRTGYEQYF
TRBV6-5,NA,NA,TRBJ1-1,TGTGCCAGCAGCCGTCTGGGGACCACTGAAGCTTTCTTT,CASSRLGTTEAFF
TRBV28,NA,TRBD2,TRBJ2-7,TGTGCCAGCAGTCCCTCTCGCGGGGGACCCTACGAGCAGTACTTC,CASSPSRGGPYEQYF
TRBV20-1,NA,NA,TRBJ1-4,TGCAGTGCTTTCCAGGGGGAAAAACTGTTTTTT,CSAFQGEKLFF
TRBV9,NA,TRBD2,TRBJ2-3,TGTGCCAGCCGAGGGAGGGTTCCTAGCACAGATACGCAGTATTTT,CASRGRVPSTDTQYF
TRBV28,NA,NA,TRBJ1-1,TGTGCCAGCAGTCGACCGCGACAGGATGAAGCTTTCTTT,CASSRPRQDEAFF
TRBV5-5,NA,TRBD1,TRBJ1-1,TGTGCCAGCAGCGGGACGTCGGGACAGTGGGGGTACACTGAAGCTTTCTTT,CASSGTSGQWGYTEAFF